Below, 14 T cell receptor beta chains from the same sample are listed, as sequenced in a study of T cell responses to AZD1222 COVID-19 vaccine. Sequenced by immunoSEQ multiplex PCR; TCRdb stores in-frame clones only, minus some. The sample consists of about 140,000 clones, 80% to 95% of them appearing once. Source: peripheral blood, taken 28 days after the second AZD1222 dose. These receptors all come from an adult who received the AZD1222 COVID-19 vaccine.

The CDR3 sequence is CATRQAWTEAFF. DNA of the CDR3: TGTGCCACCAGACAGGCCTGGACTGAAGCTTTCTTT. This chain uses TRBV6-5 with TRBJ1-1; tentative D call: TRBD1 (6 bases). The CDR3 totals 12 residues. The V end lost 10 bases, the J end lost 5 bases, and 14 bases lay between the germline ends. Looked up from germline, CDR1 is MNHEY and CDR2 is SVGAGI.

The chain has TRBV6-4 and TRBJ2-2; a possible D gene is TRBD2 (5 bases). V was shortened by 3 bases and J by 3 bases, with 8 bases between the two germline ends. CDR1 and CDR2 (germline): MRHNA, SNTAGT. There are 14 residues in the CDR3. CDR3 nucleotide sequence: TGTGCCAGCAGTGAGAGGGCGGACACCGGGGAGCTGTTTTTT. Protein product: CASSERADTGELFF.

This rearrangement joins TRBV9 to TRBJ1-1, with 9 bases matching TRBD1. This CDR3 has 15 amino acids. The germline V gene encodes CDR1 SGDLS and CDR2 YYNGEE. The junction had 8 bases not matched to a gene; V was cut back by 3 bases and J by 5 bases. CDR3 loop: CASSGLTGGRTEAFF. The CDR3 region has the DNA TGTGCCAGCAGCGGTCTGACAGGGGGAAGGACTGAAGCTTTCTTT.

The chain recombines TRBV6-2 or TRBV6-3 with TRBJ1-3; D remains unclear. Germline-derived CDR1 and CDR2 are MNHEY and SVGEGT. Trimming took off 2 bases at V and 5 bases at J, with 7 bases between the two ends. The CDR3 sequence is 13 residues long. In nucleotides, the CDR3 is TGTGCCAGCAGTTACGCCCCACGAAACACCATATATTTT. Translated: CASSYAPRNTIYF.

J is TRBJ1-2 and V is TRBV14; D uncertain. Per the germline V gene, CDR1 is SGHDN and CDR2 is FVKESK. V lost 1 base and J 2 bases, leaving 8 bases between the germline ends. The CDR3 is made up of 14 amino acids. The CDR3 sequence is CASSQVQGNYGYTF. CDR3 DNA: TGTGCCAGCAGCCAAGTACAAGGGAACTATGGCTACACCTTC.

This sequence joins TRBV15 and TRBJ1-6; 7 positions agree with TRBD1. The CDR3 extends over 17 amino acids. CDR1 and CDR2 from the germline V gene are LNHNV and YYDKDF (reference sequence). Trimming cost V 6 bases and J 0 bases; bases outside gene matches: 8. In DNA, the CDR3 is TGTGCCACCAGGACCGTGACAGGGAGCTCCTATAATTCACCCCTCCACTTT. Amino acids: CATRTVTGSSYNSPLHF.

V gene TRBV28 combines with J gene TRBJ2-1; D is tentatively TRBD1 or TRBD2 (6 bases each). V lost 6 bases, J lost 5 bases, and 14 bases lay in between. In germline, CDR1 is MDHEN, CDR2 SYDVKM. The CDR3 has 14 amino acids. CDR3 protein: CASRFSGGHNEQFF. Written as DNA, the CDR3 is TGTGCCAGCAGGTTCTCCGGGGGCCACAATGAGCAGTTCTTC.

The rearrangement uses TRBV28 and TRBJ1-1; 10 nucleotides line up with TRBD1. CDR3 length: 14 amino acids. From germline, CDR1 is MDHEN and CDR2 SYDVKM. The ends lost 7 bases at V and 8 bases at J; junction bases unmatched: 10. CDR3 nucleotide sequence: TGTGCCAGCATAAAGGACAGGGGGTCATACGAAGCTTTCTTT. This encodes CASIKDRGSYEAFF. Full variable domain (missing parts from reference TRBV28 and TRBJ1-1): DVKVTQSSRYLVKRTGEKVFLECVQDMDHENMFWYRQDPGLGLRLIYFSYDVKMKEKGDIPEGYSVSREKKERFSLILESASTNQTSMYLCASIKDRGSYEAFFGQGTRLTVV.

The chain combines TRBV2 with TRBJ1-5; D may be TRBD1 (5 bases). Germline values: CDR1 SNHLY, CDR2 FYNNEI. Deletions cut 6 bases from V and 3 bases from J, with 9 bases between. CDR3 length: 13 amino acids. CDR3 DNA: TGTGCCAGCAGGACAGACCACAATCAGCCCCAGCATTTT. This gives the protein CASRTDHNQPQHF.

This CDR3 is CASRGQPNYGYTF. In DNA form, the CDR3 reads TGTGCCAGCAGGGGACAGCCTAACTATGGCTACACCTTC. J is TRBJ1-2 and V is TRBV9; 7 nucleotides match TRBD1. The germline gives CDR1 SGDLS, CDR2 YYNGEE. CDR3 length equals 13 residues. Unmatched junction bases numbered 1, after V lost 5 bases and J lost 0 bases.

V gene TRBV5-1 combines with J gene TRBJ1-6; no definite D call. V dropped 4 bases and J dropped 0 bases, with 5 bases sitting between them. The CDR3 runs 14 residues. Germline assignment: CDR1 SGHRS and CDR2 YFSETQ. The CDR3 DNA reads TGCGCCAGCAGCAAGTCCTCCTATAATTCACCCCTCCACTTT. Translation: CASSKSSYNSPLHF.

The sample holds a few counts of this clone. The sample contains more than one DNA sequence encoding this CDR3. The CDR3 spells CASSPGTSGPSYEQYF. In DNA, the CDR3 is TGTGCCAGCAGCCCCGGGACTAGCGGGCCTTCCTACGAGCAGTACTTC. The gene calls are TRBV7-2 and TRBJ2-7, with 12 bases identical to TRBD2. The V gene end was trimmed by 5 bases and the J gene end by 1 base; junction bases not matched to a gene: 6. Germline V gives CDR1 SGHTA, CDR2 FQGNSA. This CDR3 contains 16 residues.

The CDR3 DNA sequence: TGCAGCGTTGAGGAGGGGACCTACGAGCAGTACTTC. It translates to CSVEEGTYEQYF. The chain is built from TRBV29-1 and TRBJ2-7, with D possibly matching TRBD2 (6 bases). This CDR3 is built from 12 residues. Deletions cut 3 bases from V and 2 bases from J, with 8 bases between. Germline CDR1 SQVTM, CDR2 ANQGSEA.

The chain links TRBV4-1 to TRBJ2-2; D unresolved. The CDR3 spans 14 residues. Germline CDR1 is MGHRA and CDR2 is YSYEKL. V was cut by 3 bases and J by 7 bases, with 12 bases left in between. This CDR3 reads CASSQAQANGELFF. The CDR3 bases are TGCGCCAGCAGCCAGGCGCAGGCGAACGGGGAGCTGTTTTTT.